The following is a T cell receptor beta chain sequence with its context. This entry belongs to a study of blood T cell repertoires in COVID-19. About the research overall: COVID-19 samples, acute and convalescent, were from the United States, Italy and Spain. Nucleic acid was either cDNA or gDNA, and it came from T cells, B-cell-depleted T cells, or PBMCs.

Per the original methods: For nucleated cells, counts were estimated from reference gene primer amplification. Profiling relied on immunoSEQ multiplex PCR, and the TCRdb table lists in-frame clones only, not all of them. V and J calls and clone size are copied from that table; D and trimming were computed from the DNA. The sample gives 270,000 or so clones, about 76% of which show up once; roughly 2.9% is in the top ten. V was clipped by 5 bases and J by 8 bases; unmatched bases: 21. The CDR3 has 18 residues. The germline gives CDR1 MNHNY, CDR2 SVGAGI (reference sequence). This TCR was recovered from a woman aged 60-75 years with active or convalescent COVID-19. This chain joins TRBV6-6 and TRBJ2-5; 9 bases are shared with TRBD1. Material for sequencing was peripheral blood. CDR3 residues: CASSPTTGTGQVIITQYF. The CDR3 region has the DNA TGTGCCAGCAGTCCTACCACCGGGACAGGGCAAGTAATTATAACCCAGTACTTC.